This T cell receptor beta chain was documented in a study of identical twins. Trimming cost V 6 bases and J 2 bases, with 5 bases left between them. This CDR3 has 12 residues. Germline CDR1 reads ENHRY; CDR2 reads SYGVKD. TCRdb itself ran the 5' RACE reads through MiXCR, one entry per CDR3 protein. The sample shows approximately 680,000 distinct CDR3 sequences, about 7% of them seen only once. This clonotype occurred a few times. Its target is unknown. Findings and caveats of the study: In monozygotic twins, models underestimated the sharing of out-of-frame TCR alpha. Weaker excess twin sharing was observed in beta out-of-frame sequences.

These data also featured in a second study, about yellow fever vaccine responses in identical twins. That report notes: Twins' vaccine T cell responses reportedly seemed partly convergent and partly personalized.

This chain connects TRBV10-3 to TRBJ1-3, with unresolved D. Sequenced input: PBMCs. This TCR was recovered from a woman between 18 and 29 years old in good health. DNA for the CDR3: TGTGCCATCAGGACCCCTGGAAACACCATATATTTT. This translates into CAIRTPGNTIYF.